A single sample is the source of the 28 T cell receptor beta chains below, sequenced in a study of blood T cell repertoires in COVID-19. The repertoire was sequenced with immunoSEQ multiplex PCR; TCRdb's copy has only in-frame clones and lacks some. The sample gives approximately 230,000 clones, about nine tenths of which show up once; 2% to 2.5% is in the top ten. Sequencing was carried out using peripheral blood. The receptors were sampled from a man in his thirties or forties who had recovered from COVID-19.

This rearrangement joins TRBV10-2 to TRBJ2-7, with TRBD2 matching over 8 bases. Germline CDR1 is WSHSY and CDR2 is SAAADI. V was clipped by 5 bases and J by 3 bases; unmatched bases: 9. There are 15 residues in the CDR3. CDR3 region: CASSPFGGDIYEQYF. As DNA, the CDR3 is TGCGCCAGCAGTCCCTTCGGGGGGGACATCTACGAGCAGTACTTC.

This clone was recorded only once. The rearrangement uses TRBV7-9 and TRBJ1-2; D remains ambiguous. There are 14 residues in the CDR3. V dropped 6 bases and J dropped 4 bases, with 15 bases sitting between them. Germline V gene data show CDR1 as SEHNR and CDR2 as FQNEAQ (reference sequence). Here the CDR3 reads CASRGGGLSYGYTF. For the CDR3, the DNA is TGTGCCAGCAGGGGTGGCGGATTGAGCTATGGCTACACCTTC.

The chain recombines TRBV4-1 with TRBJ2-7; D gene uncertain. The CDR3 is made up of 12 amino acids. Germline CDR1 is MGHRA and CDR2 is YSYEKL. Trimming removed 0 bases at V and 8 bases at J, with 8 bases between. The CDR3 DNA sequence: TGCGCCAGCAGCCAAGAGGGCGAAAAGCAGTACTTC. Its translation is CASSQEGEKQYF.

The chain links TRBV4-1 to TRBJ1-2; D might be TRBD1 (5 bases). This CDR3 comprises 15 residues. Germline assignment: CDR1 MGHRA and CDR2 YSYEKL. Trimming took 4 bases from V and 1 from J, leaving 13 bases between them. The CDR3 DNA reads as TGCGCCAGCAGCCCTGATCCAGGGATTAACTATGGCTACACCTTC. Translating it yields CASSPDPGINYGYTF.

The CDR3 nucleotides read TGTGCCAGTAGTACGCCAGGGGGCTCCCAAGAGACCCAGTACTTC. Amino acids: CASSTPGGSQETQYF. V gene TRBV19 combines with J gene TRBJ2-5; 8 positions agree with TRBD1. With 4 bases clipped from V and 1 base from J, the junction kept 5 bases outside the gene matches. The CDR3 contains 15 residues. From germline, CDR1 is LNHDA and CDR2 SQIVND (reference sequence).

The J gene is TRBJ2-7, the V gene TRBV27, with D possibly being TRBD2 (5 bases). The CDR3 extends over 11 amino acids. Germline CDR1 is MNHEY and CDR2 is SMNVEV (reference sequence). The V end lost 7 bases, the J end lost 3 bases, and 7 bases lay between the germline ends. CDR3 sequence (DNA): TGTGCCAGCACTCGGGGCTACGAGCAGTACTTC. It is translated as CASTRGYEQYF.

The V gene is TRBV10-3, the J gene TRBJ1-5; no clear D. This CDR3 region has 15 residues. The V end lost 0 bases, the J end lost 0 bases, and 6 bases lay between the germline ends. Looked up from germline, CDR1 is ENHRY and CDR2 is SYGVKD. The CDR3 is CAISESGSSNQPQHF. As DNA, the CDR3 is TGTGCCATCAGTGAGTCGGGCAGTAGCAATCAGCCCCAGCATTTT.

The V call is TRBV5-6, the J call TRBJ1-2, with a possible D match to TRBD1 (6 bases). The CDR3 consists of 14 residues. V gave up 4 bases and J gave up 8 bases, with 18 bases separating them. Germline CDR1 SGHDT, CDR2 YYEEEE. The CDR3 DNA sequence: TGTGCCAGCAGCCATACGACAGGTAACCTCGGCTACACCTTC. It encodes CASSHTTGNLGYTF. The whole variable domain, remainder taken from reference TRBV5-6 and TRBJ1-2, is DAGVTQSPTHLIKTRGQQVTLRCSPKSGHDTVSWYQQALGQGPQFIFQYYEEEERQRGNFPDRFSGHQFPNYSSELNVNALLLGDSALYLCASSHTTGNLGYTFGSGTRLTVV.

This chain links TRBV10-2 with TRBJ1-2, with 12 bases lining up with TRBD1. J gave up 2 bases and V 2 bases, and 3 bases lay outside the gene matches. There are 16 residues in the CDR3. Germline V gives CDR1 WSHSY, CDR2 SAAADI. The CDR3 region has the DNA TGCGCCAGCAGTGAGAGGGGGACAGGGGGCAACTATGGCTACACCTTC. It translates to CASSERGTGGNYGYTF.

As regards this clone: The sample carries other DNA sequences with the same CDR3. The rearrangement uses TRBV12-3 or TRBV12-4 and TRBJ2-2; D is undetermined. The V and J ends lost 6 bases and 1 base respectively, with 3 bases between them. The CDR3 has 12 amino acids. The CDR3 DNA reads as TGTGCCAGCAGCCTGAACACCGGGGAGCTGTTTTTT. Amino acid sequence: CASSLNTGELFF.

This clone was recorded once. The V gene is TRBV2, the J gene TRBJ2-5; 8 bases are shared with TRBD2. This CDR3 has 17 amino acids. V trimming: 5 bases; J trimming: 5 bases; junction bases outside the gene matches: 16. Germline CDR1 SNHLY, CDR2 FYNNEI. The CDR3 loop is CASSKFRTSPEGETQYF. CDR3 in DNA: TGTGCCAGCAGTAAATTTCGGACTAGCCCAGAGGGGGAGACCCAGTACTTC.

This rearrangement joins TRBV7-2 to TRBJ1-2; tentatively, D is TRBD1 (6 bases). The germline V gene has CDR1 SGHTA and CDR2 FQGNSA. Trimming took off 5 bases at V and 5 bases at J, with 15 bases between the two ends. The CDR3 sequence is 14 residues long. CDR3 amino acids: CASSPVPRGYGYTF. DNA of the CDR3: TGTGCCAGCAGCCCGGTTCCTAGGGGGTATGGCTACACCTTC.

The chain employs TRBV6-5 and TRBJ1-4; D unclear. The CDR3 consists of 14 residues. CDR1 MNHEY and CDR2 SVGAGI come from the germline V gene. Trimming shortened V by 6 bases and J by 3 bases, and 11 bases separated the two germline ends. Written as DNA, the CDR3 is TGTGCCAGCAGGGCAAGCGATTCTAATGAAAAACTGTTTTTT. Translation gives CASRASDSNEKLFF.

This clone was observed a few times. The chain uses TRBV5-1 and TRBJ2-5, with a weak D call TRBD2 (6 bases). Germline V CDR1 and CDR2: SGHRS, YFSETQ. The CDR3 loop spans 14 amino acids. V lost 0 bases and J lost 1, with 7 bases in between. CDR3 bases: TGCGCCAGCAGCTTGGGACTAGTCCAAGAGACCCAGTACTTC. Translating gives CASSLGLVQETQYF.

V usage is TRBV5-5 and J usage is TRBJ2-2, with TRBD2 identical over 10 bases. The CDR3 runs 16 residues. After removal of 1 base from V and 8 bases from J, the junction contained 8 bases not matched to a gene. CDR1 is SGHKS and CDR2 is YYEKEE in the germline V gene (reference sequence). CDR3 sequence: CASSLSLAGVYGELFF. Here the CDR3 DNA reads TGTGCCAGCAGCTTGAGTCTAGCGGGGGTATATGGGGAGCTGTTTTTT.

This sequence joins TRBV6-5 and TRBJ1-1; no clear D. CDR1 MNHEY and CDR2 SVGAGI come from the germline V gene. The length of the CDR3 is 12 residues. In nucleotides, the CDR3 is TGTGTAATATTGGCCTTGAACACTGAAGCTTTCTTT. Protein product: CVILALNTEAFF.

The gene calls are TRBV18 and TRBJ1-2; 10 nucleotides line up with TRBD1. This CDR3 region has 18 residues. J lost 3 bases, V lost 6 bases, and 16 bases had no gene match. The germline V gene has CDR1 KGHSH and CDR2 LQKENI. The CDR3 spells CASSREGITGTGDYGYTF. CDR3 DNA: TGTGCCAGCTCCCGCGAGGGCATTACCGGGACAGGGGACTATGGCTACACCTTC.

The chain combines TRBV4-2 with TRBJ2-3, with D perhaps given as TRBD1 or TRBD2 (9 bases each). V lost 5 bases and J 5 bases, leaving 32 bases between the germline ends. The CDR3 is made up of 20 amino acids. Germline CDR1 LGHNA, CDR2 YNFKEQ. CDR3 protein: CASSGPGTGPTSGELDTQYF. The CDR3 region has the DNA TGTGCCAGCAGCGGTCCCGGGACAGGGCCGACTAGCGGAGAATTAGATACGCAGTATTTT.

The chain joins TRBV5-8 to TRBJ1-6; 8 nucleotides match TRBD1. Germline assignment: CDR1 SGHTS and CDR2 YDEGEE. The V gene end was trimmed by 4 bases and the J gene end by 11 bases; junction bases not matched to a gene: 17. The CDR3 is 17 residues long. This CDR3 reads CASSRTGINRGIAPLHF. The CDR3 DNA reads TGTGCCAGCAGCCGGACCGGCATTAACAGGGGGATTGCACCCCTCCACTTT.

This chain joins TRBV3-1 (or the pseudogene TRBV3-2) and TRBJ2-2, with D possibly TRBD2 on 6 matching bases. Per the germline V gene, CDR1 is LGHDT and CDR2 is YNNKEL (reference sequence). The CDR3 runs to 14 residues. V was pared by 3 bases and J by 4 bases, with 9 bases between. This CDR3 reads CASSHPSVTGELFF. In DNA form, the CDR3 reads TGTGCCAGCAGCCACCCTAGCGTCACCGGGGAGCTGTTTTTT.

This rearrangement joins TRBV5-8 to TRBJ2-7; D is possibly TRBD1 (6 bases). Germline loops: CDR1 SGHTS, CDR2 YDEGEE. V was trimmed by 4 bases and J by 6 bases, leaving 14 bases between them. The CDR3 runs 13 residues. The CDR3 DNA reads TGTGCCAGCAGCCCCGGGACACAGCTCGAGCAGTACTTC. This sequence encodes CASSPGTQLEQYF.

The rearrangement joins TRBV6-5 to TRBJ2-5; TRBD1 is a possible D gene (5 bases). There are 15 residues in the CDR3. Trimming stripped 5 bases from V and 3 bases from J, with 16 bases between. Germline V CDR1 and CDR2: MNHEY, SVGAGI. CDR3 bases: TGTGCCAGCAGTACCCACCGCAGGGCCAAAGAGACCCAGTACTTC. It translates to CASSTHRRAKETQYF.

The rearrangement links TRBV12-3 or TRBV12-4 to TRBJ1-1; 7 bases are shared with TRBD1. This CDR3 is built from 13 residues. The V and J ends lost 6 bases and 6 bases, in that order; junction bases with no gene match: 7. In DNA, the CDR3 is TGTGCCAGCAGCCAACAGGGGTTCCCTGAAGCTTTCTTT. Its translation is CASSQQGFPEAFF.

The V and J genes are TRBV3-1 (or the pseudogene TRBV3-2) and TRBJ1-1; D not resolved. Per germline, CDR1 LGHDT and CDR2 YNNKEL (reference sequence). The CDR3 consists of 14 residues. Trimming pared 4 bases from V and 2 bases from J, leaving 11 bases between. The CDR3 loop reads CASSLRGDNTEAFF. CDR3 coding DNA: TGTGCCAGCAGCCTCCGGGGAGATAACACTGAAGCTTTCTTT.

CDR3 loop: CASSMRREEKLFF. CDR3 DNA sequence: TGTGCCAGTAGTATGCGCAGGGAAGAAAAACTGTTTTTT. The rearrangement joins TRBV19 to TRBJ1-4, with a tentative D call TRBD1 (5 bases). The CDR3 is 13 residues long. CDR1 is LNHDA and CDR2 is SQIVND in the germline V gene (reference sequence). V was clipped by 3 bases and J by 8 bases, with 10 bases between them.

In this sample, this clone turned up a few times. This sequence joins TRBV4-2 and TRBJ2-7, with 9 bases that match TRBD1. The CDR3 sequence is 17 residues long. Per the germline V gene, CDR1 is LGHNA and CDR2 is YNFKEQ. V gave up 0 bases and J gave up 5 bases; unmatched junction bases: 11. The DNA for the CDR3 is TGTGCCAGCAGCCAAGAACCTCCGGGACAGGGACAGGACGAGCAGTACTTC. Protein: CASSQEPPGQGQDEQYF.

This clone has more than one count but fewer than ten. The rearrangement uses TRBV28 and TRBJ1-2; TRBD1 aligns across 7 bases. The CDR3 sequence is 13 residues long. Germline assignment: CDR1 MDHEN and CDR2 SYDVKM. With V trimmed by 7 bases and J by 2 bases, 4 bases remained unmatched. For the CDR3, the DNA is TGTGCCAGCACCCAACAGGGGAACTATGGCTACACCTTC. It yields the protein CASTQQGNYGYTF.

V and J are TRBV3-1 (or the pseudogene TRBV3-2) and TRBJ2-7; 12 bases agree with TRBD1. Trimming removed 3 bases from V and 1 base from J; junction bases left unmatched: 10. Germline assignment: CDR1 LGHDT and CDR2 YNNKEL (reference sequence). CDR3 length: 18 residues. The chain's CDR3 is CASSHKGTGGFRSYEQYF. The CDR3 coding sequence is TGTGCCAGCAGCCATAAGGGGACAGGGGGCTTCAGGTCCTACGAGCAGTACTTC.